The clone carrying this T cell receptor (beta chain) came up a few times. Antigen: not known. Profiling relied on immunoSEQ multiplex PCR, and the TCRdb table lists in-frame clones only, not all of them. The sample carries under 45,000 clones, 85% to 90% recorded once. The data derive from a study of graft-versus-host responses after intestinal transplantation. The germline V gene has CDR1 SSHAT and CDR2 FNYEAQ (reference sequence). Trimming took off 2 bases at V and 2 bases at J, with 9 bases between the two ends. The length of the CDR3 is 14 residues. Study-wide findings and caveats: GvH clonotypes were identified within recipient marrow, with a subset emerging first in ileum or blood.

This sequence was found in a human patient who received an intestinal transplant, so some T cells may come from the graft donor. The specimen comprised PBMCs, sampled about 270 days after transplant. V is TRBV7-7 and J is TRBJ2-5; D may be TRBD1 (5 bases). This CDR3 reads CASSLQGRQETQYF. The CDR3 region has the DNA TGTGCCAGCAGCTTACAGGGCAGGCAAGAGACCCAGTACTTC.